A single sample gave rise to the 26 T cell receptor beta chains below, sequenced in a study of CD8+ T cells in alopecia areata. Extracted RNA was reverse transcribed, and the resulting cDNA served as sequencing template. Profiled with immunoSEQ multiplex PCR; TCRdb holds only in-frame clones, not every one. This sample carries about 200,000 clones, 58% of them seen once, and the ten largest clones take roughly 5%. Described treatment: oral pan-JAK inhibitor, 5-10 mg twice daily. The input for sequencing was CD4+ T cells sorted from blood, taken at week 24, from a patient treated with tofacitinib. These receptors all stem from a human donor with alopecia areata.

The chain employs TRBV29-1 and TRBJ1-1; 9 nucleotides agree with TRBD1. CDR3 size: 13 residues. Germline CDR1 is SQVTM and CDR2 is ANQGSEA. The V gene end was trimmed by 6 bases and the J gene end by 2 bases; junction bases not matched to a gene: 4. CDR3 amino acids: CSVTGQGNTEAFF. The CDR3 nucleotides are TGCAGCGTCACGGGACAGGGCAACACTGAAGCTTTCTTT.

The V call is TRBV7-6, the J call TRBJ2-7; D is ambiguous. V shed 5 bases and J shed 0 bases, with 8 bases lying between them. Germline assignment: CDR1 SGHVS and CDR2 FNYEAQ. The CDR3 consists of 13 residues. As DNA, the CDR3 is TGTGCCAGCAGCCCACTCGGCTCCTACGAGCAGTACTTC. Translating gives CASSPLGSYEQYF.

This chain joins TRBV18 and TRBJ1-4, with D unclear. The ends were cut back, 4 bases at V and 14 bases at J, with 14 bases in the middle. In germline, CDR1 is KGHSH, CDR2 LQKENI. The CDR3 spans 12 residues. CDR3: CASSRPGSWLFF. CDR3 bases: TGTGCCAGCTCACGCCCCGGGTCGTGGCTGTTTTTT.

This clone is a singleton in its sample. The chain links TRBV6-5 to TRBJ2-1, with 10 bases fitting TRBD2. CDR1 and CDR2 from the germline V gene are MNHEY and SVGAGI. This CDR3 is built from 13 residues. With V trimmed by 10 bases and J by 2 bases, 2 bases remained unmatched. CDR3 nucleotide sequence: TGTGCCATCACTAGCGGGGCCTACAATGAGCAGTTCTTC. It is translated as CAITSGAYNEQFF.

This chain links TRBV19 with TRBJ1-5; D uncertain. Trimming left V 0 bases short and J 2 bases short, with 5 bases between. CDR3 size: 14 residues. Germline CDR1 reads LNHDA; CDR2 reads SQIVND (reference sequence). CDR3 DNA: TGTGCCAGTAGTATAGACGGCCGCAATCAGCCCCAGCATTTT. It specifies CASSIDGRNQPQHF.

This sequence joins TRBV4-1 and TRBJ2-5, with D perhaps given as TRBD1 or TRBD2 (6 bases each). Germline loops: CDR1 MGHRA, CDR2 YSYEKL. CDR3 size: 17 residues. V lost 0 bases and J lost 7, with 21 bases in between. The CDR3 reads CASSQDQAGEVRGTQYF. The CDR3 DNA follows: TGCGCCAGCAGCCAAGATCAGGCAGGGGAGGTGCGAGGGACCCAGTACTTC.

The rearrangement joins TRBV19 to TRBJ1-2; TRBD1 is a possible D gene (6 bases). V lost 6 bases and J 7 bases, leaving 12 bases between the germline ends. The CDR3 runs to 12 residues. Germline CDR1 is LNHDA and CDR2 is SQIVND (reference sequence). CDR3 bases: TGTGCCAGTAGCGCACAGGGTGGTGGCTACACCTTC. The encoded protein is CASSAQGGGYTF. Variable domain in full (rest from reference TRBV19 and TRBJ1-2): DGGITQSPKYLFRKEGQNVTLSCEQNLNHDAMYWYRQDPGQGLRLIYYSQIVNDFQKGDIAEGYSVSREKKESFPLTVTSAQKNPTAFYLCASSAQGGGYTFGSGTRLTVV.

The rearrangement uses TRBV5-1 and TRBJ2-7; 11 bases align to TRBD2. V lost 1 base to trimming and J lost 3 bases; unmatched junction nucleotides: 12. Germline CDR1 reads SGHRS; CDR2 reads YFSETQ. This CDR3 spans 18 amino acids. CDR3 region: CASSLLLSDTSGSYEQYF. The DNA of the CDR3 is TGCGCCAGCAGCTTGTTGCTTTCGGATACTAGCGGGAGCTACGAGCAGTACTTC.

There are a few counts of this clone. This chain connects TRBV19 to TRBJ2-7; D is unclear. Germline-derived CDR1 and CDR2 are LNHDA and SQIVND (reference sequence). The CDR3 is made up of 14 amino acids. V was clipped by 0 bases and J by 2 bases, with 8 bases between them. The CDR3 nucleotides are TGTGCCAGTAGTATAGAGGCATCCCCCTACGAGCAGTACTTC. Amino acids: CASSIEASPYEQYF.

The genes are TRBV6-5 and TRBJ1-2; 9 bases are a match to TRBD1. The V and J ends lost 6 bases and 6 bases, in that order; junction bases with no gene match: 8. CDR1 is MNHEY and CDR2 is SVGAGI in the germline V gene. CDR3 length: 14 residues. This chain's CDR3 is CASSKLDRGNGYTF. CDR3 in DNA: TGTGCCAGCAGCAAGTTGGACAGGGGCAATGGCTACACCTTC.

The V gene is TRBV2, the J gene TRBJ1-5, with TRBD1 identical over 10 bases. The V and J ends lost 6 bases and 7 bases, in that order; junction bases with no gene match: 6. This CDR3 comprises 14 residues. Germline V gene sequence: CDR1 SNHLY, CDR2 FYNNEI. Here the CDR3 DNA reads TGTGCCAGCAGCGTCGGGGACAGGGGACAGCCCCAGCATTTT. Protein: CASSVGDRGQPQHF.

In its sample, this clone was seen a few times. This chain uses TRBV10-3 with TRBJ2-1; D is perhaps TRBD1 or TRBD2 (5 bases each). This CDR3 comprises 15 residues. Trimming pared 0 bases from V and 8 bases from J, leaving 14 bases between. The germline gives CDR1 ENHRY, CDR2 SYGVKD. The CDR3 DNA sequence: TGTGCCATCAGTGAGTCGGGGACCCCTCTCGATGAGCAGTTCTTC. Translated, it gives CAISESGTPLDEQFF.

The chain employs TRBV4-1 and TRBJ1-1; 7 bases map to TRBD1. The CDR3 length is 14 residues. The ends lost 5 bases at V and 4 bases at J; junction bases unmatched: 7. CDR1 is MGHRA, CDR2 YSYEKL, per germline. The CDR3 nucleotides read TGCGCCAGCAGCTCCCAGGGGGAGGGCACTGAAGCTTTCTTT. This codes for CASSSQGEGTEAFF.

This clone has just one count. V is TRBV30 and J is TRBJ2-7; D remains ambiguous. The CDR3 is 13 amino acids. Trimming cost V 0 bases and J 3 bases, with 9 bases left between them. The V gene's germline CDR1 is GTSNPN and CDR2 SVGIG (reference sequence). CDR3 region: CAWSVRSNYEQYF. CDR3 DNA sequence: TGTGCCTGGAGTGTAAGGTCGAACTACGAGCAGTACTTC.

This clone appeared once. The gene calls are TRBV5-1 and TRBJ1-4; no reliable D call. The V gene's germline CDR1 is SGHRS and CDR2 YFSETQ. The length of the CDR3 is 14 residues. V was cut by 4 bases and J by 3 bases, with 10 bases left in between. For the CDR3, the DNA is TGCGCCAGCAGCAACACTAACCCTAATGAAAAACTGTTTTTT. The encoded protein is CASSNTNPNEKLFF.

The J gene is TRBJ1-1, the V gene TRBV5-1; perhaps TRBD1 as D (6 bases). V was pared by 3 bases and J by 5 bases, with 14 bases between. The V gene's germline CDR1 is SGHRS and CDR2 YFSETQ. CDR3 length: 14 amino acids. The CDR3: CASSSPQGLTEAFF. Written as DNA, the CDR3 is TGCGCCAGCAGCTCGCCACAGGGACTGACTGAAGCTTTCTTT.

In nucleotides, the CDR3 is TGTGCCAGCAGCTTAGCGGGCTCCGGGACTAGCGGGGCTCAAAGCACAGATACGCAGTATTTT. Translating it yields CASSLAGSGTSGAQSTDTQYF. The V call is TRBV7-7, the J call TRBJ2-3; TRBD2 matches at 13 bases. The CDR3 is made up of 21 amino acids. J was trimmed by 0 bases and V by 0 bases; bases with no gene match: 12. CDR1 is SSHAT, CDR2 FNYEAQ, per germline (reference sequence). The full variable domain, its missing parts supplied by reference TRBV7-7 and TRBJ2-3, is GAGVSQSPRYKVTKRGQDVTLRCDPISSHATLYWYQQALGQGPEFLTYFNYEAQPDKSGLPSDRFSAERPEGSISTLTIQRTEQRDSAMYRCASSLAGSGTSGAQSTDTQYFGPGTRLTVL.

This clone was found a few times. In the same sample, other DNA sequences code for this CDR3. The chain recombines TRBV18 with TRBJ1-1, with 9 bases aligning to TRBD1. The CDR3 is 13 amino acids. The V and J ends lost 3 bases and 11 bases, in that order; junction bases with no gene match: 7. Per germline, CDR1 KGHSH and CDR2 LQKENI. CDR3 in amino acids: CASSPSRDREAFF. In DNA, the CDR3 is TGTGCCAGCTCACCCTCCCGGGACAGGGAGGCTTTCTTT.

The V and J genes are TRBV9 and TRBJ2-1; no clear D gene. CDR1 and CDR2 from the germline V gene are SGDLS and YYNGEE. Trimming took off 0 bases at V and 5 bases at J, with 9 bases between the two ends. CDR3 size: 14 residues. CDR3 residues: CASSVGQVHNEQFF. CDR3 bases: TGTGCCAGCAGCGTAGGGCAGGTACACAATGAGCAGTTCTTC.

The chain links TRBV21-1 to TRBJ2-1; the DNA was not compared with TRBD2, the D call given in the table. TRBV21-1 is given as a pseudogene. This CDR3 comprises 15 residues. The CDR3 DNA reads TGTGCCAGCAGCATAGTAGCGGGTACCTACAATGAGCAGTTCTTC. Its protein is CASSIVAGTYNEQFF.

This rearrangement joins TRBV6-5 to TRBJ2-5, with no clear D. CDR1 is MNHEY and CDR2 is SVGAGI in the germline V gene. This CDR3 has 15 residues. Trimming removed 5 bases at V and 7 bases at J, with 20 bases between. CDR3 in amino acids: CASSAPSLPGGTQYF. DNA of the CDR3: TGTGCCAGCAGTGCTCCAAGCCTCCCCGGTGGGACCCAGTACTTC.

In DNA, the CDR3 is TGTGCCAGCAGTTGTGGCATCAACTATGGCTACACCTTC. Protein sequence: CASSCGINYGYTF. The V gene is TRBV27, the J gene TRBJ1-2; D remains unclear. The CDR3 contains 13 residues. In germline, CDR1 is MNHEY, CDR2 SMNVEV (reference sequence). With 4 bases removed from V and 2 bases from J, the gap between germline ends came to 8 bases.

This clone turned up a few times. The chain has TRBV6-6 and TRBJ1-5, with 7 bases that match TRBD1. The length of the CDR3 is 13 residues. Germline V CDR1 and CDR2: MNHNY, SVGAGI (reference sequence). After removal of 5 bases from V and 5 bases from J, the junction contained 3 bases not matched to a gene. The CDR3 DNA is TGTGCCAGCAGTGGGACAGATGATCAGCCCCAGCATTTT. Protein: CASSGTDDQPQHF.

J is TRBJ2-7 and V is TRBV5-1; no clear D. This CDR3 is 13 amino acids long. CDR1 SGHRS and CDR2 YFSETQ come from the germline V gene. The V end lost 3 bases, the J end lost 2 bases, and 9 bases lay between the germline ends. Written as DNA, the CDR3 is TGCGCCAGCAGCTGGAGTCCAACCTACGAGCAGTACTTC. Its protein is CASSWSPTYEQYF.

The chain couples TRBV29-1 to TRBJ2-5, with 11 bases lining up with TRBD2. Germline CDR1 reads SQVTM; CDR2 reads ANQGSEA. Trimming took 3 bases from V and 5 from J; bases not matched to a gene: 8. There are 15 residues in the CDR3. The CDR3 sequence: CSVEMASGRFETQYF. The CDR3 nucleotides are TGCAGCGTTGAGATGGCTAGCGGGAGGTTCGAGACCCAGTACTTC.

V and J are TRBV6-5 and TRBJ2-2; TRBD1 or TRBD2 may be the D gene (5 bases each). Germline CDR1 MNHEY, CDR2 SVGAGI. The CDR3 is 13 residues long. V lost 5 bases and J 4 bases, leaving 8 bases between the germline ends. The CDR3 coding sequence is TGTGCCAGCAGTCCAGGGACCACCGGGGAGCTGTTTTTT. Translation: CASSPGTTGELFF.